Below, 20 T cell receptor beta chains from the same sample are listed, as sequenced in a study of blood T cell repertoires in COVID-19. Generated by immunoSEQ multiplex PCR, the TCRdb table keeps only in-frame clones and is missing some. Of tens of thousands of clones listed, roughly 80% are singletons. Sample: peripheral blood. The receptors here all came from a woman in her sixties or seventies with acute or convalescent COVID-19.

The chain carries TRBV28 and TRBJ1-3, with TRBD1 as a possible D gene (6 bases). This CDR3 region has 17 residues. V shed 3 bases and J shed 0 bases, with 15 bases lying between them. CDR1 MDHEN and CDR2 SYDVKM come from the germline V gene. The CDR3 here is CASSLAGGPSSGNTIYF. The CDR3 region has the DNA TGTGCCAGCAGTTTGGCGGGGGGGCCTAGCTCTGGAAACACCATATATTTT.

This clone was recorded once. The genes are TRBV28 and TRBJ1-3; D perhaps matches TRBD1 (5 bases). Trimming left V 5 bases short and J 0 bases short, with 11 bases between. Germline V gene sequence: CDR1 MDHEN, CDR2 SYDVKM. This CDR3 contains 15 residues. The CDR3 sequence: CASSPGLSSGNTIYF. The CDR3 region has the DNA TGTGCCAGCAGTCCGGGACTGAGCTCTGGAAACACCATATATTTT.

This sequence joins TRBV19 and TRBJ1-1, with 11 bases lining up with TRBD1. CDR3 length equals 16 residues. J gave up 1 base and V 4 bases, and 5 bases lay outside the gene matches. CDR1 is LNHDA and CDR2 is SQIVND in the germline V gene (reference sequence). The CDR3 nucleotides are TGTGCCAGTAGTACGAGGGACAGGGGGACGAACACTGAAGCTTTCTTT. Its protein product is CASSTRDRGTNTEAFF.

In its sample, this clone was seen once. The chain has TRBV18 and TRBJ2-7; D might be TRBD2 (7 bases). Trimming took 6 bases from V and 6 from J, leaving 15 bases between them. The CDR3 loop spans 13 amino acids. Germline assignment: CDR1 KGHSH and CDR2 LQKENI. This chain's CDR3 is CASSRVRGGEQYF. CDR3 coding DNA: TGTGCCAGCTCGCGAGTAAGGGGGGGCGAGCAGTACTTC.

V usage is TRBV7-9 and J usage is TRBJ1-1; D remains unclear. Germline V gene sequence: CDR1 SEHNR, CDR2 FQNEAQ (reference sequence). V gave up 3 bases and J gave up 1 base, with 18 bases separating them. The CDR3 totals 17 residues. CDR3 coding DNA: TGTGCCAGCAGCTTGAGGGAGGGTATCGTCACGAACACTGAAGCTTTCTTT. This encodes CASSLREGIVTNTEAFF.

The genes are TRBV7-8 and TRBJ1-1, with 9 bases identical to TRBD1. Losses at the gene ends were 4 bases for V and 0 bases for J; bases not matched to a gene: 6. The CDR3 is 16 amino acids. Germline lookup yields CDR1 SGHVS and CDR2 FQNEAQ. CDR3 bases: TGTGCCAGCAGCTCAACAGGGGGCCGGTTGAACACTGAAGCTTTCTTT. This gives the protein CASSSTGGRLNTEAFF.

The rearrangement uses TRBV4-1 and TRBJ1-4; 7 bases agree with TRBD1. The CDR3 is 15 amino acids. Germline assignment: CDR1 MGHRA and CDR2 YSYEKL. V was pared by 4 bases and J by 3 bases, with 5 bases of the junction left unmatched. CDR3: CASSRQGTPNEKLFF. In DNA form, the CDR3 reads TGCGCCAGCAGCCGACAGGGAACACCTAATGAAAAACTGTTTTTT.

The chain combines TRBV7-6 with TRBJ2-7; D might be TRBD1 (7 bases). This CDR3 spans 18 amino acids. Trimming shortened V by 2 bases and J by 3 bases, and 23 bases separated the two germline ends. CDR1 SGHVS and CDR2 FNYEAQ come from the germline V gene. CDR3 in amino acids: CASSLWSPAGGNFYEQYF. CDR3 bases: TGTGCCAGCAGCTTATGGAGCCCGGCAGGGGGGAATTTCTACGAGCAGTACTTC.

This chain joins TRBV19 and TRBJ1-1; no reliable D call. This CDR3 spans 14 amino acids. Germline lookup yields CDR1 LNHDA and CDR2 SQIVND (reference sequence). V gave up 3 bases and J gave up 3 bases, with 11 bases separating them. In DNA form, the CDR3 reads TGTGCCAGTAGTATCGGGTTACCCGACACTGAAGCTTTCTTT. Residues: CASSIGLPDTEAFF.

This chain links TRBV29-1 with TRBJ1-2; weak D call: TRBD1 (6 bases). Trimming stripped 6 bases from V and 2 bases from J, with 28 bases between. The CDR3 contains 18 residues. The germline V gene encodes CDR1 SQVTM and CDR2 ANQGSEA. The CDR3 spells CSVSYPRHRDNGNYGYTF. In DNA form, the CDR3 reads TGCAGCGTGAGCTACCCGCGGCACCGGGACAACGGCAACTATGGCTACACCTTC.

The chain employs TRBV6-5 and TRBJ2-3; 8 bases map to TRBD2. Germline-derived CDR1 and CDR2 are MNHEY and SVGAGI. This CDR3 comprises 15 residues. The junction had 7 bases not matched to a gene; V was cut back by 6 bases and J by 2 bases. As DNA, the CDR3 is TGTGCCAGCAGCGCGACTAGCGTAATCACAGATACGCAGTATTTT. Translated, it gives CASSATSVITDTQYF.

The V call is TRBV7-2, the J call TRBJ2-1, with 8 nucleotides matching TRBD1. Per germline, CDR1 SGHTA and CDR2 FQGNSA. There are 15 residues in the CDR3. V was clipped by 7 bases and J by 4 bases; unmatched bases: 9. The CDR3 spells CASTLDRGRYNEQFF. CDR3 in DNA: TGTGCCAGCACCCTCGACAGGGGACGATACAATGAGCAGTTCTTC. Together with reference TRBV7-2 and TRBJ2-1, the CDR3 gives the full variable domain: GAGVSQSPSNKVTEKGKDVELRCDPISGHTALYWYRQSLGQGLEFLIYFQGNSAPDKSGLPSDRFSAERTGGSVSTLTIQRTQQEDSAVYLCASTLDRGRYNEQFFGPGTRLTVL.

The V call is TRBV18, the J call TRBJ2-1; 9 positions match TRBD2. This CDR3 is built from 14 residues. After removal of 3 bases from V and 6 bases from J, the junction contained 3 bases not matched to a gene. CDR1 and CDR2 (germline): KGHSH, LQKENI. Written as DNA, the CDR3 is TGTGCCAGCTCACCCGGGACTAGCTTCAATGAGCAGTTCTTC. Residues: CASSPGTSFNEQFF.

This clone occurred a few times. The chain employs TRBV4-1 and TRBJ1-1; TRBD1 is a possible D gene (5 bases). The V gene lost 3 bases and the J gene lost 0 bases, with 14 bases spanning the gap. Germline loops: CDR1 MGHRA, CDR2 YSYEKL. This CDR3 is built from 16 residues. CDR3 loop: CASSHNKQVMNTEAFF. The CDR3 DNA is TGCGCCAGCAGCCATAATAAACAGGTCATGAACACTGAAGCTTTCTTT.

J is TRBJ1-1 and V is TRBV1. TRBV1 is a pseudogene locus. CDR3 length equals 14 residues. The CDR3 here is CTSTRRGMNTEAFF. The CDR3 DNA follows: TGCACCAGCACCCGGCGAGGGATGAACACTGAAGCTTTCTTT.

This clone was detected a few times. CDR3 DNA: TGTGCCACCAGTGAAGCTACAGAGACCCAGTACTTC. This translates into CATSEATETQYF. The V gene is TRBV24-1, the J gene TRBJ2-5; unclear D gene. Germline V gene sequence: CDR1 KGHDR, CDR2 SFDVKD. Trimming removed 4 bases from V and 4 bases from J, with 6 bases in between. This CDR3 contains 12 residues.

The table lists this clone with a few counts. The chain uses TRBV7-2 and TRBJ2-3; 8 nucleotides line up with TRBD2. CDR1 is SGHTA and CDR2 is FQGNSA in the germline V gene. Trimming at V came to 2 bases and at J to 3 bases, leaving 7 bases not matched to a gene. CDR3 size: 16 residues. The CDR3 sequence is CASSLYPSGLTDTQYF. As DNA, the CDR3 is TGTGCCAGCAGCTTATACCCTAGCGGGCTGACAGATACGCAGTATTTT.

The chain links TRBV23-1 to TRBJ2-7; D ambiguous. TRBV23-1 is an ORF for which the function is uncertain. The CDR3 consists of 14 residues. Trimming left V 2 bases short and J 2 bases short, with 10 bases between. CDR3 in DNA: TGCGCCAGCAGTCAAATAGTCTTCGCCTACGAGCAGTACTTC. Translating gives CASSQIVFAYEQYF.

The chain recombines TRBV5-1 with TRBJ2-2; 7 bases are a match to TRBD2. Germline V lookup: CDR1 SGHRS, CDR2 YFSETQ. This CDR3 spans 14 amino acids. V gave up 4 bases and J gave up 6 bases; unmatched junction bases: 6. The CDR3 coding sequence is TGCGCCAGCAGCCTGACTAGCCGGGCCGGGGAGCTGTTTTTT. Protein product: CASSLTSRAGELFF.

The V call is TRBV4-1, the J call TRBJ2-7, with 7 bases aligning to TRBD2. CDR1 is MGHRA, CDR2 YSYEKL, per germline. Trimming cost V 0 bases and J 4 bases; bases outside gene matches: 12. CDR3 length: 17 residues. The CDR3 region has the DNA TGCGCCAGCAGCCAAGACCCCCTGGCTAGCGGTGTATACGAGCAGTACTTC. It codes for CASSQDPLASGVYEQYF.